The source of this TCR beta chain is a study of T cells after yellow fever vaccination. One entry per CDR3 protein results from TCRdb running MiXCR on the 5' RACE reads. This table has approximately 330,000 distinct CDR3 sequences, 4.1% appearing once. In its sample, this clonotype was seen many times. CDR3 size: 13 residues. CDR1 DFQATT and CDR2 SNEGSKA come from the germline V gene (reference sequence). Trimming cost V 7 bases and J 4 bases, with 15 bases left between them. This specimen was PBMCs, taken 5 days after the yellow fever booster vaccination. The chain links TRBV20-1 to TRBJ2-3, with a possible D match to TRBD1 (5 bases). The receptor's source is a man aged 18 to 35 who received the YFV17D yellow fever vaccine. The CDR3 here is CSVGLRGPDTQYF. The CDR3 DNA follows: TGCAGTGTAGGGTTAAGGGGCCCAGATACGCAGTATTTT.